This T cell receptor beta chain originates from a study of blood T cell repertoires in COVID-19. On the study more broadly: T cells, B-cell-depleted T cells, or PBMCs provided the cDNA or gDNA that served as material.

This clone was counted only a few times. Here immunoSEQ multiplex PCR was the method, and the copy in TCRdb shows in-frame clones only, minus some. Of some 200,000 clones listed, about 86% are singletons. V lost 4 bases to trimming and J lost 1 base; unmatched junction nucleotides: 7. CDR3 size: 16 residues. Germline V gene data show CDR1 as SGHNT and CDR2 as YYREEE (reference sequence). The sample consisted of peripheral blood. The receptor comes from a man younger than 45 with active or convalescent COVID-19. This chain connects TRBV5-4 to TRBJ2-1; 8 bases agree with TRBD2. In DNA, the CDR3 is TGTGCCAGCAGCGATGACCCTAGCGGGTCCTACAATGAGCAGTTCTTC. Its translation is CASSDDPSGSYNEQFF.